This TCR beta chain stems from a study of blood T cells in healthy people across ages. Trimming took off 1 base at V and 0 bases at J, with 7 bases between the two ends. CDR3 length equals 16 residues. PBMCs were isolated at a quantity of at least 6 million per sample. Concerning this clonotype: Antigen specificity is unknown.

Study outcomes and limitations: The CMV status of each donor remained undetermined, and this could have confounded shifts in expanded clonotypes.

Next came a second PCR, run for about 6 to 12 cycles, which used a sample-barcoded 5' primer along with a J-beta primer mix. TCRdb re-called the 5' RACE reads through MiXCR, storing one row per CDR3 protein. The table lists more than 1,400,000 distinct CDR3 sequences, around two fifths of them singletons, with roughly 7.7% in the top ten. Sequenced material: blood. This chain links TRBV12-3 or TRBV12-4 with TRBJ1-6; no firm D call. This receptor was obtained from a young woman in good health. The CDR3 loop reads CASSLDSGSYNSPLHF. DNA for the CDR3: TGTGCCAGCAGTTTAGACAGCGGCTCCTATAATTCACCCCTCCACTTT.